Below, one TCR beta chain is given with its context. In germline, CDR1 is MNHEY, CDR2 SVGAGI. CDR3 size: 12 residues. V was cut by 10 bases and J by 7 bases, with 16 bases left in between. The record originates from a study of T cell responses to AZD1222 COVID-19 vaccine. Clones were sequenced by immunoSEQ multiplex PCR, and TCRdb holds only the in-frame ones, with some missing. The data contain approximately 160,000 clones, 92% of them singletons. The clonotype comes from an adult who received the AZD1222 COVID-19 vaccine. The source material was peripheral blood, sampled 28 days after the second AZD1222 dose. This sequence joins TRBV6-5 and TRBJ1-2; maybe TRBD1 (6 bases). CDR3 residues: CATRLQGFGYTF. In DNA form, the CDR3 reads TGTGCCACCAGATTACAGGGTTTTGGCTACACCTTC.